The clone carrying this TCR beta chain was counted a few times. Its antigen is as yet unknown. As to treatment: roughly ten-day PBMC culture with coronavirus spike peptide pools or control peptides (ViraFEST assay). Germline V gene data show CDR1 as DFQATT and CDR2 as SNEGSKA (reference sequence). The CDR3 runs 13 residues. Deletions cut 5 bases from V and 4 bases from J, with 12 bases between. This entry is derived from a study of vaccination and CD4 T cells after COVID-19. An Oncomine TCR Beta short-read assay was used to sequence the DNA from cultured CD4+ T cells. Once CD4+ T cells had been cultured, genomic DNA was extracted from them. TCRdb re-analysed the PCR reads in MiXCR, keeping a single row per CDR3 protein. The sample contains 9,500 to 15,000 distinct CDR3 sequences, around 59% of which appear only once.

This receptor was taken from a human donor who had recovered from COVID-19. The sample was CD4+ T cells from blood, cultured in vitro. The chain couples TRBV20-1 to TRBJ1-3; D not certain. CDR3 nucleotides: TGCAGTGCTCGTCCAGACGGAGGAAACACCATATATTTT. Protein product: CSARPDGGNTIYF.